This TCR beta chain was profiled in a study of blood T cells in healthy people across ages. Through a sample-barcoded 5' primer and a J-beta primer mix, a second PCR was run for about 6 to 11 cycles. TCRdb re-called the 5' RACE reads with MiXCR, one entry per CDR3 protein. The table shows about 1.1 million distinct CDR3 sequences, with around two fifths occurring only once. There are 16 residues in the CDR3. V was trimmed by 0 bases and J by 7 bases, leaving 16 bases between them. The germline gives CDR1 MNHEY, CDR2 SMNVEV (reference sequence). This TCR came from a man between 18 and 29 years old in good health. This chain joins TRBV27 and TRBJ1-5; no clear D. The material sequenced was blood. CDR3 sequence reads: CASSLSGLGSGQPQHF. The CDR3 DNA reads TGTGCCAGCAGTTTATCTGGACTCGGAAGTGGGCAGCCCCAGCATTTT.